The rows below give T cell receptor beta chains drawn from one sample of a study of T-cell memory formation after mild COVID-19. TCRdb reprocessed the 5' RACE reads with MiXCR, giving one entry per CDR3 protein. This sample has a few hundred thousand distinct CDR3 sequences, with roughly 21% found just once. Source material: PBMCs or a T cell subset sorted from them (not recorded which). The receptors were sampled from an adult woman who had mild COVID-19 (a few samples of this study predate the infection). Cell type and time point are not known. Each CDR3 is given with its conserved first and last residue.

>TRBV7-9|TRBJ2-1
CASSLAGVPNEQFF
>TRBV18|TRBJ2-7
CASSKGTGRREQYF
>TRBV11-2|TRBJ2-5
CASSTQSGGSETQYF
>TRBV4-2|TRBJ2-1
CASSQDLSGTGQEQFF
>TRBV6-5|TRBJ2-2
CASSTRQGMGTGELFF
>TRBV7-3|TRBJ1-6
CASSLDGTADSPLHF
>TRBV29-1|TRBJ2-2
CSVMYTGELFF
>TRBV12-3/TRBV12-4|TRBJ2-7
CASSLGGVGPDEQYF
>TRBV7-8|TRBJ2-5
CASSLAAVTVQETQYF
>TRBV7-8|TRBJ2-3
CASSSRILAGVLKKYF
>TRBV7-6|TRBJ1-6
CASSLDKDNSPLHF
>TRBV7-8|TRBJ1-5
CASSLGPGAVHRDQHF
>TRBV19|TRBJ1-1
CASSIGSYLNTEAFF
>TRBV12-3/TRBV12-4|TRBJ1-6
CASSRPGTGGNSPLHF
>TRBV30|TRBJ2-3
CASETSEDVTDTQYF
>TRBV10-3|TRBJ1-1
CAIGSLGGETEAFF
>TRBV9|TRBJ2-6
CASGSSTGGANVLTF
>TRBV5-1|TRBJ2-5
CASSFNGGAPQETQYF
>TRBV12-3/TRBV12-4|TRBJ2-1
CASRVQGPYNEQFF
>TRBV24-1|TRBJ2-7
CATSDLEGYEQYF
>TRBV19|TRBJ2-3
CASSIGASGTDTQYF
>TRBV7-3|TRBJ2-3
CASSFDRFTDTQYF
>TRBV10-3|TRBJ2-7
CAISESNYEQYF